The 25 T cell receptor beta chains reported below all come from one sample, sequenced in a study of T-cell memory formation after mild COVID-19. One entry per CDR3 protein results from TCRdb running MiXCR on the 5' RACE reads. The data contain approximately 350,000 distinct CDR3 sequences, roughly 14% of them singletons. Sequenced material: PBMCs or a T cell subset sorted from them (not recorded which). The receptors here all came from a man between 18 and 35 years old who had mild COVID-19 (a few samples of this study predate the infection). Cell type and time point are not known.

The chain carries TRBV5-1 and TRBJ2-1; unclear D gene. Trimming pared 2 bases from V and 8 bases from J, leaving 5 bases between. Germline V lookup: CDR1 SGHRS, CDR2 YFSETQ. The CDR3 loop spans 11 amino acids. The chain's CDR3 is CASSFLYEQFF. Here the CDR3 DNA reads TGCGCCAGCAGCTTCCTCTATGAGCAGTTCTTC. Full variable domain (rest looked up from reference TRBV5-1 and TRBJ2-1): KAGVTQTPRYLIKTRGQQVTLSCSPISGHRSVSWYQQTPGQGLQFLFEYFSETQRNKGNFPGRFSGRQFSNSRSEMNVSTLELGDSALYLCASSFLYEQFFGPGTRLTVL.

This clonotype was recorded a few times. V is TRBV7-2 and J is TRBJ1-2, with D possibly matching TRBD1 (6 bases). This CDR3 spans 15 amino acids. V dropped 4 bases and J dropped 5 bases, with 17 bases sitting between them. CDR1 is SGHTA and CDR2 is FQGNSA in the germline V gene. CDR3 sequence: CASSSGHPTLYGYTF. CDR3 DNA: TGTGCCAGCAGCTCGGGACACCCGACGCTATATGGCTACACCTTC.

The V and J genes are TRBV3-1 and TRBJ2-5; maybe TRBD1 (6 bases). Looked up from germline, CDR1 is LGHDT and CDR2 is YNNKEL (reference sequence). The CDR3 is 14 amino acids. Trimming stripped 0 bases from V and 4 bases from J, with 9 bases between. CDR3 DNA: TGTGCCAGCAGCCAAGAGGGGACACGAGAGACCCAGTACTTC. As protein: CASSQEGTRETQYF.

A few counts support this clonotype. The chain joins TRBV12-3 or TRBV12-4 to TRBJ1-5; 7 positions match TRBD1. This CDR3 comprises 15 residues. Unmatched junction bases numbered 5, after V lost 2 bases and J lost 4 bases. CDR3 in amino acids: CASSLPGRGNQPQHF. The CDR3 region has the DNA TGTGCCAGCAGTTTACCCGGCAGGGGGAATCAGCCCCAGCATTTT.

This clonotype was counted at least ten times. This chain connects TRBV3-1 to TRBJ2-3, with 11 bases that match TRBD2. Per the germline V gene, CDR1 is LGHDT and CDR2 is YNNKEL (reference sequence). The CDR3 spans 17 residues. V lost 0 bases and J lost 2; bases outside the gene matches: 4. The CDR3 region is CASSQDLAGGHTDTQYF. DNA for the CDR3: TGTGCCAGCAGCCAAGATCTAGCGGGGGGCCACACAGATACGCAGTATTTT.

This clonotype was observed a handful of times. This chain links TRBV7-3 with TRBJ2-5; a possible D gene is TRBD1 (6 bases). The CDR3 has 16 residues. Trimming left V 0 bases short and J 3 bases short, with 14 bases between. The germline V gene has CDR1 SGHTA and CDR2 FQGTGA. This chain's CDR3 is CASSLTPFAGEETQYF. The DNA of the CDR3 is TGTGCCAGCAGCTTAACCCCGTTTGCAGGGGAAGAGACCCAGTACTTC.

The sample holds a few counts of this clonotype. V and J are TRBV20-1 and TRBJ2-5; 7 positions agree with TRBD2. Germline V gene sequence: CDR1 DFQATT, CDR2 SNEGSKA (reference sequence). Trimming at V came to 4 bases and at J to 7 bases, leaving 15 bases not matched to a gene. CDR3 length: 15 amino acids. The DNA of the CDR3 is TGCAGTGCTAACCACGGTTCGCTAGCGGTTGGGACCCAGTACTTC. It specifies CSANHGSLAVGTQYF.

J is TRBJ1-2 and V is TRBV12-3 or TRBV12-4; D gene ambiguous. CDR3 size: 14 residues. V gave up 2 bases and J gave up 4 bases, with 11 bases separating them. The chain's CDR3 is CASSLFASSYGYTF. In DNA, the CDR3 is TGTGCCAGCAGTTTATTTGCCAGTTCCTATGGCTACACCTTC.

CDR3 DNA sequence: TGCAGTGCTAGAGTGTCAGGGGATCAGCCCCAGCATTTT. As protein: CSARVSGDQPQHF. This chain connects TRBV20-1 to TRBJ1-5; possible D gene TRBD1, 6 bases. The CDR3 has 13 residues. V lost 1 base and J 5 bases, leaving 9 bases between the germline ends. Germline CDR1 DFQATT, CDR2 SNEGSKA (reference sequence).

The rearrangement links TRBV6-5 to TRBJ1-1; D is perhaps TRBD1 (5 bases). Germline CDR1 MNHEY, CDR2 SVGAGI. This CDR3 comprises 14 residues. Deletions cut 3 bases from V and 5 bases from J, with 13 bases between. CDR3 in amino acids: CASSYNLGGTEAFF. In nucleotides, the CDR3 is TGTGCCAGCAGTTATAACCTCGGGGGGACTGAAGCTTTCTTT.

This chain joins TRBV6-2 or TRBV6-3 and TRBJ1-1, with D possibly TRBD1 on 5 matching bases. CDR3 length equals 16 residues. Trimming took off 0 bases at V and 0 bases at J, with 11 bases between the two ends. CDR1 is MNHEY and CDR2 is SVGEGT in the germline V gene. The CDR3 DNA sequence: TGTGCCAGCAGTTACTCTGTACGGGGGGTGAACACTGAAGCTTTCTTT. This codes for CASSYSVRGVNTEAFF.

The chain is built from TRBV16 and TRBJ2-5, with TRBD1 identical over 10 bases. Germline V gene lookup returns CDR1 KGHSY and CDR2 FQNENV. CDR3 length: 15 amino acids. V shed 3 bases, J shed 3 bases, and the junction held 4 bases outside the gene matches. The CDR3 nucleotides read TGTGCCAGCAGCCAGTCCGGGACAGGGGAAGAGACCCAGTACTTC. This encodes CASSQSGTGEETQYF.

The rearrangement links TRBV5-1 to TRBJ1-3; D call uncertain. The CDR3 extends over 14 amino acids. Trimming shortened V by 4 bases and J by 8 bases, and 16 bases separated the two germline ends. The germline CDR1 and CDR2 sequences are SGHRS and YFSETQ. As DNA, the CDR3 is TGCGCCAGCAGCCTGGGTCGAAAGGGAGACACCATATATTTT. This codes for CASSLGRKGDTIYF.

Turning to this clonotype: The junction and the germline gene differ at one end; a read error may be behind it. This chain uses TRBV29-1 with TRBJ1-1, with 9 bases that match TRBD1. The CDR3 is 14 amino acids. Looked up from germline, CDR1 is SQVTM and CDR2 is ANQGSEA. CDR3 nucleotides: TGCAGCGTTGTGGGACAGGGAGTCGTGACTGAAGATTTCTTT. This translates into CSVVGQGVVTEDFF. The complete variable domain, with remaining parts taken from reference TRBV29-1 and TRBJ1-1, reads SAVISQKPSRDICQRGTSLTIQCQVDSQVTMMFWYRQQPGQSLTLIATANQGSEATYESGFVIDKFPISRPNLTFSTLTVSNMSPEDSSIYLCSVVGQGVVTEDFFGQGTRLTVV.

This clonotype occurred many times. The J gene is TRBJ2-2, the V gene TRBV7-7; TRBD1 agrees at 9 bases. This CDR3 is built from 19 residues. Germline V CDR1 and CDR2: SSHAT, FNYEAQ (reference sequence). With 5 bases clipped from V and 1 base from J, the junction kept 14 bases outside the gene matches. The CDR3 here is CASSPDDRGTTGNTGELFF. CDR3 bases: TGTGCCAGCAGCCCAGACGACAGGGGGACCACCGGGAACACCGGGGAGCTGTTTTTT.

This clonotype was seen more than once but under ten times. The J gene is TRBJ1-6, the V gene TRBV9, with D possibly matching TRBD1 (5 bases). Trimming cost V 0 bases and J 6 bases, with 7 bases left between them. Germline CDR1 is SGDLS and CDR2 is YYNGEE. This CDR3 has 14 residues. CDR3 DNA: TGTGCCAGCAGCGTAGGGGGCGGTAATTCACCCCTCCACTTT. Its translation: CASSVGGGNSPLHF.

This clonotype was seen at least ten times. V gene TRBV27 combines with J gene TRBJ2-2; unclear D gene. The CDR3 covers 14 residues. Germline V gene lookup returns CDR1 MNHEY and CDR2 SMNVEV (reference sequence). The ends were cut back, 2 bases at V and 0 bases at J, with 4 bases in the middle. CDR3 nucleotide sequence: TGTGCCAGCAGTTTAACAGCGAACACCGGGGAGCTGTTTTTT. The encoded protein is CASSLTANTGELFF.

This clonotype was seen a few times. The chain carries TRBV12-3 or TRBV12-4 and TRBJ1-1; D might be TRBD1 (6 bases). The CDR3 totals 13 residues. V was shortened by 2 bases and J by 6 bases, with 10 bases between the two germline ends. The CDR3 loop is CASSLQGRPEAFF. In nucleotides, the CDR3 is TGTGCCAGCAGTTTACAGGGGAGGCCTGAAGCTTTCTTT.

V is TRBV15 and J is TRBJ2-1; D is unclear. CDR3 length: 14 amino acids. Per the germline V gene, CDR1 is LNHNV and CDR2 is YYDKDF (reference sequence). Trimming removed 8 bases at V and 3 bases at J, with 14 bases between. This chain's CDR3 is CATGKSSSYNEQFF. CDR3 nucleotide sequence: TGTGCCACCGGAAAAAGTAGCAGCTACAATGAGCAGTTCTTC.

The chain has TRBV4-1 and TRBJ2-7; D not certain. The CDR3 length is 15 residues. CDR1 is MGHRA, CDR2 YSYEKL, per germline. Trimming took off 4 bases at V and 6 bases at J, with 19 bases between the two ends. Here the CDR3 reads CASSPPVRYPSEQYF. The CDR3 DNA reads TGCGCCAGCAGCCCCCCTGTGAGGTACCCCTCCGAGCAGTACTTC.

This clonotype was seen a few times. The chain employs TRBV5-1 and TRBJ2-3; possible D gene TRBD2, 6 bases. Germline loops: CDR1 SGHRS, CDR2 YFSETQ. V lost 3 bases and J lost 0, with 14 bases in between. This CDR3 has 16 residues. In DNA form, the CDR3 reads TGCGCCAGCAGCTGGGGGGTCGGGTACAGCACAGATACGCAGTATTTT. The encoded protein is CASSWGVGYSTDTQYF.

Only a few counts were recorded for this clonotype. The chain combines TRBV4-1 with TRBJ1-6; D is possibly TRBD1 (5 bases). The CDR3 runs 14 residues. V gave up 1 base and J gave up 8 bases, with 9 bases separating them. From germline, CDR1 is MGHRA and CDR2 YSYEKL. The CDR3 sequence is CASSQVGVDSPLHF. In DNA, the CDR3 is TGCGCCAGCAGCCAAGTGGGGGTTGATTCACCCCTCCACTTT.

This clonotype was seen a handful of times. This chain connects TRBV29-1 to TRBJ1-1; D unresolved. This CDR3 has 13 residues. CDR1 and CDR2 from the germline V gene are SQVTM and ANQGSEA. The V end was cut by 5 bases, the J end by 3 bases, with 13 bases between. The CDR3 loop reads CSVSRGWDTEAFF. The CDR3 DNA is TGCAGCGTTAGTCGGGGTTGGGACACTGAAGCTTTCTTT.

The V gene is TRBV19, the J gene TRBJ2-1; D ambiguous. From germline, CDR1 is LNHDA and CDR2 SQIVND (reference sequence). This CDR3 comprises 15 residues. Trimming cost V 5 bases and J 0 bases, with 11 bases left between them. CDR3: CASSAELSSYNEQFF. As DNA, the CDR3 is TGTGCCAGTAGTGCGGAGTTGAGCTCCTACAATGAGCAGTTCTTC. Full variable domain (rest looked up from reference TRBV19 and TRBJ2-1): DGGITQSPKYLFRKEGQNVTLSCEQNLNHDAMYWYRQDPGQGLRLIYYSQIVNDFQKGDIAEGYSVSREKKESFPLTVTSAQKNPTAFYLCASSAELSSYNEQFFGPGTRLTVL.

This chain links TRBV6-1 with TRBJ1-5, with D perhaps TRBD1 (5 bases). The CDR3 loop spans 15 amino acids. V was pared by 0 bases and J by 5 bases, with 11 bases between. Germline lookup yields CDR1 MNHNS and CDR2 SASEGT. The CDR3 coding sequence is TGTGCCAGCAGTGAAGCTCGGGGGATCTATCAGCCCCAGCATTTT. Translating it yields CASSEARGIYQPQHF.